The clone carrying this T cell receptor (beta chain) was detected only a few times. The sample belongs to a study of PD-1 blockade in classical Hodgkin lymphoma. V was shortened by 0 bases and J by 4 bases, with 13 bases between the two germline ends. Germline V gene sequence: CDR1 SGDLS, CDR2 YYNGEE. CDR3 length equals 15 residues. The method was immunoSEQ multiplex PCR; TCRdb's version includes in-frame clones alone and lacks a portion of them. The sample carries 25,000 to 35,000 clones, roughly three quarters recorded once. Every patient experienced relapse after autologous stem cell transplantation, and brentuximab vedotin exposure varied.

Sequenced here: peripheral blood mononuclear cells (PBMCs), sampled before the second cycle of nivolumab. This clonotype was sampled from a human donor with classical Hodgkin lymphoma. V is TRBV9 and J is TRBJ1-2, with D unclear. The CDR3 DNA reads TGTGCCAGCAGCGTAGTGGCAGAGACACCCTATGGCTACACCTTC. Residues: CASSVVAETPYGYTF.